The 16 T cell receptor beta chains reported below all come from one sample, sequenced in a study of vaccination effects on CD4 cells after COVID-19. Using immunoSEQ multiplex PCR, the repertoire was profiled, and TCRdb retains in-frame clones only, with some absent. The table includes around 60,000 clones, 76% detected once. Antigens of these TCRs are unknown. Sequencing in the ViraFEST assay came after antigen-specific CD4+ T cells had been expanded with viral peptide pools, which were used to stimulate PBMC. Between days 9 and 10 of culture, CD4+ T cells were separated out. Vaccinated participants had no history of SARS-CoV-2 infection and tested negative for nucleocapsid antibodies. Sequences were derived from CD4+ T cells from PBMCs cultured with HCoV-NL63 spike peptides, sampled before COVID-19 vaccination. The receptors here all came from a human donor who received a COVID-19 vaccine.

J is TRBJ1-2 and V is TRBV3-1 (or the pseudogene TRBV3-2); a possible D gene is TRBD1 (5 bases). This CDR3 has 17 residues. Between the trimmed V and J ends, which lost 4 bases and 5 bases, there was a span of 23 bases. Germline CDR1 reads LGHDT; CDR2 reads YNNKEL (reference sequence). DNA of the CDR3: TGTGCCAGCAGCCGTTACGGGACTCGAGGCACCGGATATGGCTACACCTTC. This codes for CASSRYGTRGTGYGYTF.

This clone was observed a few times. The rearrangement links TRBV7-9 to TRBJ2-2; 9 positions match TRBD1. J gave up 5 bases and V 3 bases, and 7 bases lay outside the gene matches. The V gene's germline CDR1 is SEHNR and CDR2 FQNEAQ (reference sequence). This CDR3 contains 16 residues. CDR3 sequence reads: CASSFYRGQTTGELFF. CDR3 nucleotides: TGTGCCAGCAGCTTTTACAGGGGGCAAACGACCGGGGAGCTGTTTTTT. Drawing the rest from reference TRBV7-9 and TRBJ2-2, the complete variable domain is DTGVSQNPRHKITKRGQNVTFRCDPISEHNRLYWYRQTLGQGPEFLTYFQNEAQLEKSRLLSDRFSAERPKGSFSTLEIQRTEQGDSAMYLCASSFYRGQTTGELFFGEGSRLTVL.

The chain joins TRBV5-1 to TRBJ2-3; 8 nucleotides align to TRBD2. This CDR3 contains 16 residues. Germline trimming cut 6 bases from V and 0 bases from J; bases unmatched to any gene: 9. Per germline, CDR1 SGHRS and CDR2 YFSETQ. Here the CDR3 reads CASTRDSGASTDTQYF. CDR3 sequence (DNA): TGCGCCAGCACCCGGGATAGCGGGGCTAGCACAGATACGCAGTATTTT. Combining the CDR3 with reference TRBV5-1 and TRBJ2-3 gives the whole variable domain KAGVTQTPRYLIKTRGQQVTLSCSPISGHRSVSWYQQTPGQGLQFLFEYFSETQRNKGNFPGRFSGRQFSNSRSEMNVSTLELGDSALYLCASTRDSGASTDTQYFGPGTRLTVL.

The CDR3 loop reads CAISDGSGNKNIQYF. CDR3 DNA: TGTGCCATCAGTGATGGGTCAGGGAACAAAAACATTCAGTACTTC. The V call is TRBV10-3, the J call TRBJ2-4; possible D gene TRBD1, 5 bases. V lost 3 bases to trimming and J lost 3 bases, with 12 bases between them. Germline CDR1 and CDR2: ENHRY and SYGVKD. This CDR3 has 15 residues.

This clone was found a few times. This rearrangement joins TRBV6-2 or TRBV6-3 to TRBJ2-5; D is ambiguous. This CDR3 has 14 amino acids. Germline CDR1 MNHEY, CDR2 SVGEGT. V was trimmed by 6 bases and J by 5 bases, leaving 16 bases between them. CDR3 loop: CASSTRKTTETQYF. CDR3 DNA: TGTGCCAGCAGCACTCGTAAAACAACGGAGACCCAGTACTTC.

The V and J genes are TRBV9 and TRBJ1-1; 8 bases match TRBD1. Germline V gene data show CDR1 as SGDLS and CDR2 as YYNGEE. CDR3 length: 15 residues. V lost 4 bases to trimming and J lost 5 bases; unmatched junction nucleotides: 10. The CDR3 coding sequence is TGTGCCAGCAGCAAACTTACAGGGGGTGGAACTGAAGCTTTCTTT. The encoded protein is CASSKLTGGGTEAFF. Full variable domain (missing parts from reference TRBV9 and TRBJ1-1): DSGVTQTPKHLITATGQRVTLRCSPRSGDLSVYWYQQSLDQGLQFLIQYYNGEERAKGNILERFSAQQFPDLHSELNLSSLELGDSALYFCASSKLTGGGTEAFFGQGTRLTVV.

V gene TRBV5-1 combines with J gene TRBJ2-3; no reliable D call. Germline assignment: CDR1 SGHRS and CDR2 YFSETQ. This CDR3 comprises 14 residues. Trimming pared 4 bases from V and 0 bases from J, leaving 9 bases between. The CDR3, as DNA: TGCGCCAGCAGCCTGGCCGTAAGCACAGATACGCAGTATTTT. It yields the protein CASSLAVSTDTQYF.

The chain couples TRBV5-6 to TRBJ2-5; TRBD1 agrees at 8 bases. Germline V gene data show CDR1 as SGHDT and CDR2 as YYEEEE. V dropped 0 bases and J dropped 3; count of bases not matched to a gene: 4. The CDR3 runs 15 residues. The CDR3 DNA follows: TGTGCCAGCAGCTTGGTCCAGGGGGCAGAAGAGACCCAGTACTTC. Its protein is CASSLVQGAEETQYF.

This clone has just a few counts. The chain joins TRBV6-6 to TRBJ2-3; D could derive from TRBD1 or TRBD2 (5 bases each). CDR3 length: 15 residues. Trimming took 4 bases from V and 4 from J, leaving 15 bases between them. CDR1 is MNHNY and CDR2 is SVGAGI in the germline V gene (reference sequence). The CDR3 sequence: CASSSTGTQSDTQYF. The CDR3 bases are TGTGCCAGCAGTTCCACCGGGACCCAGTCAGATACGCAGTATTTT.

The chain uses TRBV12-3 or TRBV12-4 and TRBJ1-5; possible D gene TRBD1, 5 bases. The CDR3 covers 13 residues. Trimming removed 6 bases from V and 4 bases from J, with 10 bases in between. This CDR3 reads CASRGDLNQPQHF. CDR3 coding DNA: TGTGCCAGCAGGGGGGACCTAAATCAGCCCCAGCATTTT.

This clone has only one observation. The chain recombines TRBV3-1 (or the pseudogene TRBV3-2) with TRBJ1-1; no firm D call. In germline, CDR1 is LGHDT, CDR2 YNNKEL (reference sequence). Deletions cut 0 bases from V and 6 bases from J, with 23 bases between. The CDR3 runs 18 residues. This CDR3 is CASSQDARGTGYSAEAFF. DNA of the CDR3: TGTGCCAGCAGCCAAGATGCTCGGGGAACGGGTTATAGCGCTGAAGCTTTCTTT.

This clone was detected a few times. In DNA, the CDR3 is TGCGCCAGCAGCCAGGGAGGCCCCCCCGGGGAGCTGTTTTTT. Translating gives CASSQGGPPGELFF. The V and J genes are TRBV4-3 and TRBJ2-2, with TRBD2 as a possible D gene (6 bases). CDR1 is LGHNA, CDR2 YSLEER, per germline. V lost 3 bases and J lost 6, with 11 bases in between. This CDR3 is built from 14 residues.

The CDR3 here is CASSESALPTNEKLFF. The CDR3 nucleotides read TGTGCCAGCAGTGAATCGGCGCTGCCAACTAATGAAAAACTGTTTTTT. The chain uses TRBV2 and TRBJ1-4; the D is unclear. The CDR3 spans 16 residues. V lost 2 bases and J lost 0, with 10 bases in between. Germline CDR1 and CDR2: SNHLY and FYNNEI.

The chain uses TRBV6-5 and TRBJ1-2; 7 positions agree with TRBD1. The CDR3 spans 14 residues. Germline V gene lookup returns CDR1 MNHEY and CDR2 SVGAGI. Trimming cost V 7 bases and J 4 bases; bases outside gene matches: 9. The CDR3 DNA reads TGTGCCAGCACCAATACAGGGGAGGGCTATGGCTACACCTTC. This codes for CASTNTGEGYGYTF.

The chain is built from TRBV11-1 and TRBJ2-5, with D possibly TRBD2 on 7 matching bases. The CDR3 spans 13 residues. The ends were cut back, 6 bases at V and 5 bases at J, with 13 bases in the middle. From germline, CDR1 is SGHAT and CDR2 FQDESV (reference sequence). The CDR3 DNA reads as TGTGCCAGCAGAGCGGGACACGGGGAGACCCAGTACTTC. Translation: CASRAGHGETQYF.

This clone appeared a few times. The V and J genes are TRBV7-9 and TRBJ1-1; TRBD1 aligns across 9 bases. The germline gives CDR1 SEHNR, CDR2 FQNEAQ (reference sequence). This CDR3 has 13 amino acids. Trimming took 5 bases from V and 2 from J; bases not matched to a gene: 0. For the CDR3, the DNA is TGTGCCAGCAGCACAGGGGGCAACACTGAAGCTTTCTTT. This translates into CASSTGGNTEAFF.